This TCR beta chain is drawn from a study of T cell responses to AZD1222 COVID-19 vaccine. General study points: Within unmutated variant regions lay the reported targets of nearly half of spike-specific TCRs.

Germline CDR1 MNHEY, CDR2 SVGAGI. The CDR3 loop spans 12 amino acids. Trimming pared 7 bases from V and 2 bases from J, leaving 8 bases between. About this clone: The target antigen is unknown.

The method was immunoSEQ multiplex PCR; TCRdb's version includes in-frame clones alone and lacks a portion of them. This sample has approximately 150,000 clones, with about 94% found just once. The specimen comprised peripheral blood, sampled on day 0 of AZD1222 vaccination. The clonotype originates from an adult in good health. This rearrangement joins TRBV6-5 to TRBJ1-1; a weak D match, TRBD1 (5 bases). The CDR3 loop reads CASKGVNTEAFF. The CDR3 DNA follows: TGTGCCAGCAAAGGGGTTAACACTGAAGCTTTCTTT.